This is a list of T cell receptor beta chains from one sample in a study of T cells in Graves' hyperthyroidism and ophthalmopathy. TCRdb reanalysed the multiplex PCR reads using MiXCR and keeps one entry per CDR3 protein. The sample shows about 290,000 distinct CDR3 sequences, around 15% of them seen only once. The sequencing input was blood. The receptors were gathered from a woman aged 60-75 years with Graves' ophthalmopathy. Each CDR3 is given with its conserved first and last residue. A D gene is named only where the DNA matches it firmly. The size of a clone is reported for some rows only, either as once, few or many, or as a class for expanded clones.

size,J,D,V,DNA,CDR3
-,TRBJ2-7,-,TRBV6-1,TGTGCCAGCAGTGAATGGGGGACGTTTGCCATTTCACTAGCCGAGCAGTACTTC,CASSEWGTFAISLAEQYF
many,TRBJ1-2,-,TRBV20-1,TGCAGTGCTAGAGATCCGGGGGCGGCTGGCTACACCTTC,CSARDPGAAGYTF
many,TRBJ2-2,-,TRBV29-1,TGCAGCGTTAGACCGGGACCTGGGGAGCTGTTTTTT,CSVRPGPGELFF
many,TRBJ2-7,TRBD1,TRBV7-6,TGTGCCAGCAGCTTCTCGGGACAGGTCTACGAGCAGTACTTC,CASSFSGQVYEQYF
many,TRBJ1-1,TRBD1,TRBV12-5,TGTGCTAGTGGTATTTCGACAGGGGAAGCTTTCTTT,CASGISTGEAFF
few,TRBJ1-5,-,TRBV9,TGTGCCAGCAGCGTCGGTGGACAGCCAGATCAGCCCCAGCATTTT,CASSVGGQPDQPQHF
many,TRBJ1-1,-,TRBV6-1,TGTGCCAGCAGTGAAGCGAGGATGCGGACAGAGCGAAACACTGAAGCTTTCTTT,CASSEARMRTERNTEAFF
-,TRBJ2-3,-,TRBV11-1,TGTGCCAGCAGCTCCCCCCAGTTTGGGGTTGGGACAGATACGCAGTATTTT,CASSSPQFGVGTDTQYF
many,TRBJ2-1,TRBD2,TRBV6-2/TRBV6-3,TGTGCCAGCAGTCCGAGGGGAGGGCCTTGGAATGAGCAGTTCTTC,CASSPRGGPWNEQFF
-,TRBJ1-1,-,TRBV12-3/TRBV12-4,TGTGCCGGCAGTTTAACCGGGTGCACTGAAGCTTTCTTT,CAGSLTGCTEAFF
-,TRBJ1-1,-,TRBV5-6,TGTGCCAGCAGCCGGCAGGGGATTGAAGCTTTCTTT,CASSRQGIEAFF
-,TRBJ1-5,TRBD1,TRBV2,TGTGCCAGCAGGCAGACAGGGTCCCCCAATCAGCCCCAGCATTTT,CASRQTGSPNQPQHF
-,TRBJ2-3,-,TRBV19,TGTGCCAGTAGTATAGTTGGCGGATACACAGATACGCAGTATTTT,CASSIVGGYTDTQYF
few,TRBJ2-7,-,TRBV13,TGTGCCAGCAGCACCCGGGACGGGTACGAGCAGTACTTC,CASSTRDGYEQYF
many,TRBJ2-1,-,TRBV12-3/TRBV12-4,TGTGCCAGCAGTTTCGGGCAGCGAGGGTACAATGAGCAGTTCTTC,CASSFGQRGYNEQFF
few,TRBJ1-2,-,TRBV13,TGTGCCAGCAGCGCCGGGACAAGGGACTATGGCTACACCTTC,CASSAGTRDYGYTF
many,TRBJ2-7,-,TRBV28,TGTGCCAGCAGGAGAATCAACTACGAGCAGTACTTC,CASRRINYEQYF
-,TRBJ1-4,-,TRBV28,TGTGCCAGCAGTTTGGATACATACGCAACTAATGAAAAACTGTTTTTT,CASSLDTYATNEKLFF
many,TRBJ2-7,-,TRBV5-6,TGTGCCAGCAGCCTTCCCGGGGACCCTTACGAGCAGTACTTC,CASSLPGDPYEQYF
few,TRBJ2-6,-,TRBV6-6,TGTGCCAGCAGTTACTCTAGGGGCCTATCACCGGGACAAAAAGCCACTGGGGCCAACGTCCTGACTTTC,CASSYSRGLSPGQKATGANVLTF
-,TRBJ2-3,-,TRBV5-4,TGTGCCAGCAGCTTGCCCCATAGCACAGATACGCAGTATTTT,CASSLPHSTDTQYF
-,TRBJ2-7,TRBD1,TRBV7-2,TGTGCCAGCTCACCTACCCGGGACAGGGGGCTAAGAAGCTCCTACGAGCAGTACTTC,CASSPTRDRGLRSSYEQYF
few,TRBJ1-6,TRBD1,TRBV6-2/TRBV6-3,TGTGCCAGCAGTTACTGGGACAGATCACCCCTCCACTTT,CASSYWDRSPLHF
many,TRBJ2-7,-,TRBV6-1,TGTGCCAGCAGAAGACGGGACACCACCTACGAGCAGTACTTC,CASRRRDTTYEQYF
-,TRBJ2-1,-,TRBV6-5,TGTGCCAGCAGTTACCCCAAGGACCCAACCCACGTCTCCTACAATGAGCAGTTCTTC,CASSYPKDPTHVSYNEQFF
-,TRBJ1-5,-,TRBV6-1,TGTGCCAGCATCGTCATGGAGGGACGGGGCAATCAGCCCCAGCATTTT,CASIVMEGRGNQPQHF
-,TRBJ2-4,TRBD1,TRBV5-4,TGTGCCAGCAAGAGGTACAGGGGTTCTGAGGACATTCAGTACTTC,CASKRYRGSEDIQYF
few,TRBJ2-1,-,TRBV4-3,TGCGCCAGCAGCCAAGATGCGCAACGGAGGGAGCAGTTCTTC,CASSQDAQRREQFF
once,TRBJ2-5,TRBD2,TRBV20-1,TGCAGTGCTAGGGGGACTAGCGGTTTAGAGACCCAGTACTTC,CSARGTSGLETQYF
-,TRBJ1-5,TRBD1,TRBV5-6,TGTGCCAGCAGCTCGGACAGGGGGCATAGCAATCAGCCCCAGCATTTT,CASSSDRGHSNQPQHF
many,TRBJ2-7,TRBD1,TRBV7-6,TGTGCCAGCAGCTCCGGGACAGGGCTGTCCCACGAGCAGTACTTC,CASSSGTGLSHEQYF
many,TRBJ2-1,TRBD2,TRBV7-2,TGTGCCAGCAGATGGACTAGCGGGGGCTACAATGAGCAGTTCTTC,CASRWTSGGYNEQFF
many,TRBJ1-5,-,TRBV5-1,TGCGCCAGCAGCTTGGAAGGGGTAGGTCAGCCCCAGCATTTT,CASSLEGVGQPQHF
few,TRBJ1-6,-,TRBV2,TGTGCCAGCAGAATACAGGGCCCGAGTGGTTCACCCCTCCACTTT,CASRIQGPSGSPLHF
many,TRBJ1-2,-,TRBV6-2/TRBV6-3,TGTGCCAGCAGTTACCTCCGGACTGATGGCTACACCTTC,CASSYLRTDGYTF
-,TRBJ2-1,-,TRBV7-9,TGTGCCAGCAGCCCCCGGGACTGGTACAATGAGCAGTTCTTC,CASSPRDWYNEQFF
-,TRBJ2-7,TRBD2,TRBV12-5,TGTGCTAGTGTCAGCGGGGGCACCTACGAGCAGTACTTC,CASVSGGTYEQYF
-,TRBJ2-2,TRBD2,TRBV4-1,TGCGCCAGCAGCCAGGAACCGGGGGGGCCGACGAACACCGGGGAGCTGTTTTTT,CASSQEPGGPTNTGELFF
many,TRBJ1-4,-,TRBV27,TGTGCCAGCAGTCTCCGACTCAACCCCACGGGGATTAATGAAAAACTGTTTTTT,CASSLRLNPTGINEKLFF
many,TRBJ1-2,-,TRBV6-1,TGTGCCAGCAGTCCTGACAGCGGCTATGGCTACACCTTC,CASSPDSGYGYTF
few,TRBJ1-4,-,TRBV2,TGTGCCAGCAGTGAAGCGCTTCGGGAGAAAGATGAAAAACTGTTTTTT,CASSEALREKDEKLFF
many,TRBJ1-1,TRBD1,TRBV6-1,TGTGCCAGCCAGCTTCAGGGGGCGACTGAAGCTTTCTTT,CASQLQGATEAFF
many,TRBJ1-5,-,TRBV27,TGTGCCAGCAGTACGCAGGGCAATCAGCCCCAGCATTTT,CASSTQGNQPQHF
many,TRBJ2-7,TRBD2,TRBV20-1,TGCAGTGCGCGAGGCGCTAGCGGGGCAGACGAGCAGTACTTC,CSARGASGADEQYF
many,TRBJ2-3,-,TRBV6-1,TGTGCCAGCAGTGGCGACGCGGTAGATACGCAGTATTTT,CASSGDAVDTQYF
-,TRBJ2-2,-,TRBV6-1,TGTGCCAGCAGCCGGGGGAGGTTCGGCACCGGGGAGCTGTTTTTT,CASSRGRFGTGELFF
-,TRBJ2-5,TRBD1,TRBV10-3,TGTGCCACTTTGGGCTCCGGGACAGCGAGGGAGACCCAGTACTTC,CATLGSGTARETQYF
many,TRBJ2-7,TRBD1,TRBV7-2,TGTGCCAGCAGCTGGACAGGGAGCTCCTACGAGCAGTACTTC,CASSWTGSSYEQYF
-,TRBJ2-1,TRBD1,TRBV20-1,TGCAGTGCTAGTGCTGCGGGACAGGTGAACAATGAGCAGTTCTTC,CSASAAGQVNNEQFF
many,TRBJ2-1,-,TRBV7-9,TGTGCCAGCAGCTTACTAGGTCATGAATCCAGTGAGCAGTTCTTC,CASSLLGHESSEQFF